The 20 T cell receptor beta chains below all came from one sample that was sequenced in a study of shared T cell receptors in the human thymus (dated by TCRdb to about 2021). Receptors were amplified or captured by the immunoSEQ multiplex PCR assay. TCRdb mirrors the immuneACCESS table, restricted to in-frame sequences. Some clones are absent from its copies; in checked studies, under half trace to an unresolved V gene, and the reason for the others is unknown. A total of hundreds of thousands of clones appear in this sample, around 87% of them only once. Jointly, the top ten make up roughly 0.0086% of the sample. These data also formed part of another study, on human thymus T cells.

What was sequenced was thymocytes. Source of these receptors: a boy less than two years old with a congenital heart defect. Donor details come from another sample of the same person, matched by shared clones.

This chain uses TRBV11-2 with TRBJ2-7, with D possibly matching TRBD1 (6 bases). Trimming stripped 0 bases from V and 2 bases from J, with 14 bases between. The CDR3 length is 16 residues. Per germline, CDR1 SGHAT and CDR2 FQNNGV. CDR3 sequence reads: CASSLDPDRFPYEQYF. In DNA, the CDR3 is TGTGCCAGCAGCTTAGATCCCGACAGGTTCCCCTACGAGCAGTACTTC. Together with reference TRBV11-2 and TRBJ2-7, the CDR3 gives the full variable domain: EAGVAQSPRYKIIEKRQSVAFWCNPISGHATLYWYQQILGQGPKLLIQFQNNGVVDDSQLPKDRFSAERLKGVDSTLKIQPAKLEDSAVYLCASSLDPDRFPYEQYFGPGTRLTVT.

The rearrangement joins TRBV6-1 to TRBJ2-7; D unclear. CDR1 and CDR2 from the germline V gene are MNHNS and SASEGT. The length of the CDR3 is 13 residues. V lost 6 bases, J lost 0 bases, and 9 bases lay in between. In nucleotides, the CDR3 is TGTGCCAGCAGCCATGTCAACTCCTACGAGCAGTACTTC. Translated, it gives CASSHVNSYEQYF.

The rearrangement links TRBV18 to TRBJ2-7; a weak D match, TRBD2 (6 bases). The CDR3 runs to 13 residues. The ends were cut back, 3 bases at V and 6 bases at J, with 12 bases in the middle. Germline CDR1 and CDR2: KGHSH and LQKENI. CDR3 amino acids: CASSPRGLGEQYF. DNA of the CDR3: TGTGCCAGCTCACCGCGGGGCCTAGGCGAGCAGTACTTC.

This clone showed up just a few times. The chain has TRBV5-6 and TRBJ1-6, with a weak D call TRBD1 (6 bases). Germline-derived CDR1 and CDR2 are SGHDT and YYEEEE. The CDR3 runs to 15 residues. Between the trimmed V and J ends, which lost 3 bases and 1 base, there was a span of 8 bases. The chain's CDR3 is CASSSGASYNSPLHF. CDR3 nucleotide sequence: TGTGCCAGCAGCTCAGGGGCGTCCTATAATTCACCCCTCCACTTT.

The V gene is TRBV4-3, the J gene TRBJ2-6; no definite D call. With 1 base removed from V and 0 bases from J, the gap between germline ends came to 22 bases. The CDR3 totals 21 residues. CDR1 is LGHNA and CDR2 is YSLEER in the germline V gene. The CDR3 sequence: CASSQALPLVEALSGANVLTF. CDR3 sequence (DNA): TGCGCCAGCAGCCAAGCCCTCCCCTTGGTTGAGGCGCTCTCTGGGGCCAACGTCCTGACTTTC.

The rearrangement links TRBV6-5 to TRBJ2-2; 7 bases are a match to TRBD1. The CDR3 is 15 amino acids. From germline, CDR1 is MNHEY and CDR2 SVGAGI. V lost 6 bases and J lost 2; bases outside the gene matches: 6. In nucleotides, the CDR3 is TGTGCCAGCAGGAAATGGACAGGCAACACCGGGGAGCTGTTTTTT. Residues: CASRKWTGNTGELFF.

This chain links TRBV7-4 with TRBJ2-2; 8 bases align to TRBD1. CDR1 is SGHVT, CDR2 SQSDAQ, per germline. The CDR3 totals 16 residues. J was trimmed by 1 base and V by 5 bases; bases with no gene match: 6. The CDR3 nucleotides read TGTGCCAGCAGCCCCGGGACAGGAAAGAACACCGGGGAGCTGTTTTTT. It yields the protein CASSPGTGKNTGELFF.

The chain couples TRBV5-6 to TRBJ2-7; D remains ambiguous. The V end lost 4 bases, the J end lost 3 bases, and 11 bases lay between the germline ends. Germline V lookup: CDR1 SGHDT, CDR2 YYEEEE. The CDR3 sequence is 13 residues long. The CDR3 region is CASSAQQNYEQYF. In DNA, the CDR3 is TGTGCCAGCAGCGCCCAACAAAACTACGAGCAGTACTTC.

The chain combines TRBV9 with TRBJ2-7, with 7 bases that match TRBD2. Germline trimming cut 4 bases from V and 6 bases from J; bases unmatched to any gene: 16. The CDR3 spans 16 residues. The V gene's germline CDR1 is SGDLS and CDR2 YYNGEE. The CDR3, as DNA: TGTGCCAGCAGCACCCGCGGACGGGAGGAGCCCTCCGAGCAGTACTTC. Residues: CASSTRGREEPSEQYF.

The J gene is TRBJ2-3, the V gene TRBV1; the listed D gene, TRBD1, was not tested against the DNA. TRBV1 represents a pseudogene. The CDR3 sequence is 16 residues long. In DNA form, the CDR3 reads TGCACCAGCAGCCAAGCTACTGCTGGGCACACAGATACGCAGTATTTT. It is translated as CTSSQATAGHTDTQYF.

In DNA, the CDR3 is TGTGCCAGTAGGGACCGGGACTGGAATTCCTACGAGCAGTACTTC. This translates into CASRDRDWNSYEQYF. V and J are TRBV19 and TRBJ2-7, with a possible D match to TRBD2 (6 bases). V was pared by 6 bases and J by 1 base, with 16 bases between. The CDR3 contains 15 residues. Looked up from germline, CDR1 is LNHDA and CDR2 is SQIVND (reference sequence).

The chain joins TRBV2 to TRBJ1-5, with 8 bases aligning to TRBD1. The V gene's germline CDR1 is SNHLY and CDR2 FYNNEI. The CDR3 length is 15 residues. V dropped 5 bases and J dropped 6; count of bases not matched to a gene: 9. CDR3 sequence (DNA): TGTGCCAGCAGTACCCGACAGGGGAGGCCTCAGCCCCAGCATTTT. This gives the protein CASSTRQGRPQPQHF.

The CDR3 is CASSQDRRVGGNEQFF. CDR3 in DNA: TGTGCCAGCAGCCAAGATCGCCGGGTGGGGGGCAATGAGCAGTTCTTC. The chain couples TRBV4-2 to TRBJ2-1, with D tentatively TRBD2 (6 bases). V shed 0 bases and J shed 6 bases, with 15 bases lying between them. This CDR3 spans 16 amino acids. From germline, CDR1 is LGHNA and CDR2 YNFKEQ.

The chain carries TRBV10-3 and TRBJ2-1; 8 bases are a match to TRBD2. The germline gives CDR1 ENHRY, CDR2 SYGVKD. The V segment lost 8 bases and the J segment 5 bases; nucleotides outside the gene matches: 11. The CDR3 runs 15 residues. The CDR3 coding sequence is TGTGCCATCGGACAGACTAGCGTGGATCACAATGAGCAGTTCTTC. It is translated as CAIGQTSVDHNEQFF.

This chain links TRBV28 with TRBJ2-1; TRBD1 agrees at 8 bases. The CDR3 spans 12 residues. The V and J ends lost 3 bases and 15 bases, in that order; junction bases with no gene match: 7. Germline CDR1 is MDHEN and CDR2 is SYDVKM. The CDR3, as DNA: TGTGCCAGCAGTTTGGACAGGGTAGGTCCGTTCTTC. Its protein is CASSLDRVGPFF.

The J gene is TRBJ2-1, the V gene TRBV29-1; TRBD2 matches at 12 bases. J gave up 4 bases and V 2 bases, and 3 bases lay outside the gene matches. CDR3 length: 15 residues. Germline V gives CDR1 SQVTM, CDR2 ANQGSEA. The CDR3 region is CSVELAGGDYNEQFF. The CDR3 DNA reads as TGCAGCGTTGAACTAGCGGGGGGGGATTACAATGAGCAGTTCTTC.

The V and J genes are TRBV7-9 and TRBJ2-3; the match to TRBD2 covers 9 bases. Germline-derived CDR1 and CDR2 are SEHNR and FQNEAQ (reference sequence). After removal of 4 bases from V and 5 bases from J, the junction contained 13 bases not matched to a gene. The CDR3 consists of 17 residues. CDR3 protein: CASSYHGASGEGDTQYF. The CDR3 DNA reads TGTGCCAGCAGCTACCACGGGGCTAGCGGGGAGGGAGATACGCAGTATTTT.

This clone occurred a few times. This sequence joins TRBV10-3 and TRBJ1-1; D is ambiguous. Deletions cut 9 bases from V and 0 bases from J, with 8 bases between. The CDR3 extends over 12 amino acids. Germline-derived CDR1 and CDR2 are ENHRY and SYGVKD. The CDR3 bases are TGTGCCATATGGGAGGTGAACACTGAAGCTTTCTTT. Translating gives CAIWEVNTEAFF.

The rearrangement joins TRBV27 to TRBJ2-5; TRBD2 aligns across 9 bases. Germline CDR1 reads MNHEY; CDR2 reads SMNVEV (reference sequence). The CDR3 covers 17 residues. J lost 5 bases, V lost 5 bases, and 15 bases had no gene match. The CDR3 DNA is TGTGCCAGCAGTCGGCTCCTCCATAGCGGGGGAGGGGAGACCCAGTACTTC. Its translation is CASSRLLHSGGGETQYF.

This sequence joins TRBV5-4 and TRBJ2-1, with 9 bases that match TRBD1. The ends lost 0 bases at V and 5 bases at J; junction bases unmatched: 6. The CDR3 spans 16 residues. In germline, CDR1 is SGHNT, CDR2 YYREEE (reference sequence). The CDR3, as DNA: TGTGCCAGCAGCTTGGTGGGACAGGGAAATCACAATGAGCAGTTCTTC. Its protein is CASSLVGQGNHNEQFF. Supplemented by reference TRBV5-4 and TRBJ2-1, the full variable domain reads ETGVTQSPTHLIKTRGQQVTLRCSSQSGHNTVSWYQQALGQGPQFIFQYYREEENGRGNFPPRFSGLQFPNYSSELNVNALELDDSALYLCASSLVGQGNHNEQFFGPGTRLTVL.